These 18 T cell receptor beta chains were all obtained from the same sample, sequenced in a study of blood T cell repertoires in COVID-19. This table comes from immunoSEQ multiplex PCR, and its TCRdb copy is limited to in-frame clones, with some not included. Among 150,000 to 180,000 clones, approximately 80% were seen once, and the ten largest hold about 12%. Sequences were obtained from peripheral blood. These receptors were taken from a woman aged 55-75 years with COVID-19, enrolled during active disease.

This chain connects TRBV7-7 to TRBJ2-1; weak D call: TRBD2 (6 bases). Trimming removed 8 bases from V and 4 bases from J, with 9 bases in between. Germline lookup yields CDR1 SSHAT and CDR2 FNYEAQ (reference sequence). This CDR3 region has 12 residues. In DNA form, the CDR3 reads TGTGCCAGCGGGACTGTATACAATGAGCAGTTCTTC. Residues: CASGTVYNEQFF.

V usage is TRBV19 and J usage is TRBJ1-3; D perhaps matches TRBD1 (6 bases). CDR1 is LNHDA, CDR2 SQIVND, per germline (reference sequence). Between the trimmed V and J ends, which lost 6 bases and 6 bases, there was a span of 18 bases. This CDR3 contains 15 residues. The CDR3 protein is CASSTDSPRENTIYF. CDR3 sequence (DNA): TGTGCCAGTAGCACGGACAGCCCTAGGGAAAACACCATATATTTT. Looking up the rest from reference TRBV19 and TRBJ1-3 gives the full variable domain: DGGITQSPKYLFRKEGQNVTLSCEQNLNHDAMYWYRQDPGQGLRLIYYSQIVNDFQKGDIAEGYSVSREKKESFPLTVTSAQKNPTAFYLCASSTDSPRENTIYFGEGSWLTVV.

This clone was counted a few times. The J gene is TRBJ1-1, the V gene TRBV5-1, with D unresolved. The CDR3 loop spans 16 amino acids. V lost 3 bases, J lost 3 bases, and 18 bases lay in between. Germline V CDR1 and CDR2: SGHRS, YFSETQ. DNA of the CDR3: TGCGCCAGCAGCTCCCTGGAGGAGGGTCGGCACACTGAAGCTTTCTTT. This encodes CASSSLEEGRHTEAFF.

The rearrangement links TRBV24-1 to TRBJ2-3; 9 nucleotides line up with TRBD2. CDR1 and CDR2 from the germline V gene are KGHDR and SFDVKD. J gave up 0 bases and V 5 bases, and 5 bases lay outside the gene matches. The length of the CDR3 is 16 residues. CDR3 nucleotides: TGTGCCACCAGTGTGGCTAGCGGGGCTAGCACAGATACGCAGTATTTT. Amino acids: CATSVASGASTDTQYF.

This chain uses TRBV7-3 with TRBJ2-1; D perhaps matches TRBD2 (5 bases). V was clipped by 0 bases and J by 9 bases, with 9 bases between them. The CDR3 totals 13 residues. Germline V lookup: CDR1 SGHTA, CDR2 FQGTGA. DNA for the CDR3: TGTGCCAGCAGCTTAACGTTGGCGGGTGAGCAGTTCTTC. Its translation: CASSLTLAGEQFF.

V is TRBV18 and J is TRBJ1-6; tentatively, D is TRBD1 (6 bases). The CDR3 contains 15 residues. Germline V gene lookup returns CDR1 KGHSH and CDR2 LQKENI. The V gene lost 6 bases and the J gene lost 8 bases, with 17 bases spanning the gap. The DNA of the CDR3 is TGTGCCAGCTCCCCCGGCCAGGGGCAGTATTCACCCCTCCACTTT. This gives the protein CASSPGQGQYSPLHF.

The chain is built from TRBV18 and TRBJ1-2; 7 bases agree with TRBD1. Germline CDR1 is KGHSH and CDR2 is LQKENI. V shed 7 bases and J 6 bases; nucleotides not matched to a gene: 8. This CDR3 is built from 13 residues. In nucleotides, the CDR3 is TGTGCCAGCTACGCTGACAGGGCTAATGGCTACACCTTC. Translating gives CASYADRANGYTF.

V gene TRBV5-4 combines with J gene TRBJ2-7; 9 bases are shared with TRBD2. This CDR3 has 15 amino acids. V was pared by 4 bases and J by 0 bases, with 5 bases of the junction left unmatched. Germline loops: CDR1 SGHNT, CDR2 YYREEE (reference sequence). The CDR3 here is CASSQRTSASYEQYF. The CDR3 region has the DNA TGTGCCAGCAGCCAAAGGACTAGCGCCTCCTACGAGCAGTACTTC.

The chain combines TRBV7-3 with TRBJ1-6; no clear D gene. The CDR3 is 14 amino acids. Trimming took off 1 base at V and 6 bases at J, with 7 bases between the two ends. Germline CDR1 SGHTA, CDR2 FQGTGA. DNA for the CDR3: TGTGCCAGCAGCTTAAGAGGGAGTAATTCACCCCTCCACTTT. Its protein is CASSLRGSNSPLHF.

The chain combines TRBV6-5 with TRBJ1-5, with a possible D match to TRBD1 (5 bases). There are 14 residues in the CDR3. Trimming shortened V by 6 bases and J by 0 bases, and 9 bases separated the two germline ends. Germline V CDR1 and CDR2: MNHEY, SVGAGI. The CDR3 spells CASSVQVSNQPQHF. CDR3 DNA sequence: TGTGCCAGCAGCGTACAGGTTAGCAATCAGCCCCAGCATTTT.

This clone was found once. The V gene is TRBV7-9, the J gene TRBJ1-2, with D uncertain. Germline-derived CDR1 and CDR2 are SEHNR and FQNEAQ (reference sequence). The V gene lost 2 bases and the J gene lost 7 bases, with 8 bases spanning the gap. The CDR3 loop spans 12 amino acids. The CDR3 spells CASSLQNPGYTF. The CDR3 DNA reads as TGTGCCAGCAGCTTACAGAATCCTGGCTACACCTTC.

CDR3 in DNA: TGTGCCAGTACCTTAGCTCGGGACAGGGTTCGAAACACTGAAGCTTTCTTT. It encodes CASTLARDRVRNTEAFF. The V and J genes are TRBV19 and TRBJ1-1, with 9 bases fitting TRBD1. Germline trimming cut 7 bases from V and 2 bases from J; bases unmatched to any gene: 14. The CDR3 is made up of 17 amino acids. Germline CDR1 and CDR2: LNHDA and SQIVND (reference sequence).

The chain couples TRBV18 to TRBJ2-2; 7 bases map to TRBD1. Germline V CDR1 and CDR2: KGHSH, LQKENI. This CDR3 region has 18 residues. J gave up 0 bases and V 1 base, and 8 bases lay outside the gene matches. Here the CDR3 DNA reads TGTGCCAGCTCACCACAGGACAGGAGCCTCGCGAACACCGGGGAGCTGTTTTTT. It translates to CASSPQDRSLANTGELFF. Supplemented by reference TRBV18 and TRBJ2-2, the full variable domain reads NAGVMQNPRHLVRRRGQEARLRCSPMKGHSHVYWYRQLPEEGLKFMVYLQKENIIDESGMPKERFSAEFPKEGPSILRIQQVVRGDSAAYFCASSPQDRSLANTGELFFGEGSRLTVL.

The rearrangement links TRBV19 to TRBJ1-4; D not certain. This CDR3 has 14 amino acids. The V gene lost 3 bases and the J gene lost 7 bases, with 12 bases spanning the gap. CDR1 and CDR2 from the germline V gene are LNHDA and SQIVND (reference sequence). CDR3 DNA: TGTGCCAGTAGTATTACCCCTGAGCCTGAAAAACTGTTTTTT. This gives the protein CASSITPEPEKLFF.

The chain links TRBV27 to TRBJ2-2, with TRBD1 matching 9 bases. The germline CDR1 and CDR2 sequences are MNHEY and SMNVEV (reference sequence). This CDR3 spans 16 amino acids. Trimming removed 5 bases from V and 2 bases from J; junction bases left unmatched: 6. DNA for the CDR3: TGTGCCAGCAGTCGATGGGGACAGGGTAACACCGGGGAGCTGTTTTTT. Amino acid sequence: CASSRWGQGNTGELFF.

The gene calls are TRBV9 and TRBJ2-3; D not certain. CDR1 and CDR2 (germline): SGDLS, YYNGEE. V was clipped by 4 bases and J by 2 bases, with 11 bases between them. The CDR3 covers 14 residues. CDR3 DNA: TGTGCCAGCAGCAGATACGACTCCACAGATACGCAGTATTTT. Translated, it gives CASSRYDSTDTQYF. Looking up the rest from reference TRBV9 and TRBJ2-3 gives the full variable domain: DSGVTQTPKHLITATGQRVTLRCSPRSGDLSVYWYQQSLDQGLQFLIQYYNGEERAKGNILERFSAQQFPDLHSELNLSSLELGDSALYFCASSRYDSTDTQYFGPGTRLTVL.

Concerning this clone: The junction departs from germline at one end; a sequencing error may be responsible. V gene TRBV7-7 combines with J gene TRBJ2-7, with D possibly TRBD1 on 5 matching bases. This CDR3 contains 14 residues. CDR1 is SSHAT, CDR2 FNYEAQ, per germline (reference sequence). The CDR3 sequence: CASSLGQNSYEQYF. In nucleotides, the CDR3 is TGTGCTAGCAGCTTAGGACAAAACTCCTACGAGCAGTACTTC.

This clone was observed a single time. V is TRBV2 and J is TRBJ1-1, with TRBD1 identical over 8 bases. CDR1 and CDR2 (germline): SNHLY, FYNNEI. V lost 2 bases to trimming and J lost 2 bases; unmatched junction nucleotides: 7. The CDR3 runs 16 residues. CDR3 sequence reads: CASSEYGQGANTEAFF. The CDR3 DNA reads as TGTGCCAGCAGTGAATATGGACAGGGCGCAAACACTGAAGCTTTCTTT. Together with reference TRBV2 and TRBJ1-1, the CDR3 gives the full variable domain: EPEVTQTPSHQVTQMGQEVILRCVPISNHLYFYWYRQILGQKVEFLVSFYNNEISEKSEIFDDQFSVERPDGSNFTLKIRSTKLEDSAMYFCASSEYGQGANTEAFFGQGTRLTVV.